This record looks at one T cell receptor (beta chain) sequence and its context. Its antigen is unidentified. An amount of RNA that ranged from 0.5 to 1 ug was reverse transcribed with random hexamers. TCRdb recomputed calls from the immunoSEQ multiplex PCR reads with MiXCR, one row per CDR3 protein. The table records about 210,000 distinct CDR3 sequences, 95% of them present only once. This CDR3 has 15 residues. Per the germline V gene, CDR1 is DFQATT and CDR2 is SNEGSKA (reference sequence). V was clipped by 5 bases and J by 1 base; unmatched bases: 6. The authors carried out high-throughput sequencing of TCR beta. They applied it to CD8+ and CD4+ T cells obtained from blood. The data were obtained in a study of CD8 T cells in Susac syndrome. Study conclusions and caveats: In its TCR sequencing and HLA analysis, the study acknowledged that the number of individuals was relatively small.

The sequenced material came from CD4+ T cells from PBMCs. This receptor was obtained from a human donor with multiple sclerosis. This rearrangement joins TRBV20-1 to TRBJ2-3; TRBD2 agrees at 10 bases. CDR3 sequence: CSAPHLAGGTDTQYF. The CDR3 nucleotides are TGCAGTGCTCCCCACCTAGCGGGAGGCACAGATACGCAGTATTTT.